This T cell receptor (beta chain) was recovered during a study of cytomegalovirus exposure and HLA in healthy donors. The wider study: According to later analysis, the same platform produced the roughly 120 validation and several hundred first-cohort repertoires. Findings of the study overall: It was found in a later analysis that first-cohort TCR clusters tended to co-occur in the roughly 120 validation repertoires. Rarity marked most TCR sequences, yet some public TCRs occurred in many donors. The authors listed 150 or so TCR beta chains as cytomegalovirus-associated.

Sequencing used immunoSEQ multiplex PCR; TCRdb keeps in-frame clones, though not all of them. The sample carries about 300,000 clones, more than 75% recorded once. As concerns this clone: The antigen is not known.

This CDR3 has 16 residues. Germline lookup yields CDR1 SGHVS and CDR2 FQNEAQ. V lost 5 bases and J lost 4; bases outside the gene matches: 13. The source of this sequence is a woman in her late teens or twenties in good health and CMV-seronegative. The sequenced sample was PBMCs. The chain couples TRBV7-8 to TRBJ1-2; 7 bases align to TRBD1. This chain's CDR3 is CASSQRDRNPSYGYTF. DNA for the CDR3: TGTGCCAGCAGCCAACGGGACAGAAATCCGAGCTATGGCTACACCTTC.